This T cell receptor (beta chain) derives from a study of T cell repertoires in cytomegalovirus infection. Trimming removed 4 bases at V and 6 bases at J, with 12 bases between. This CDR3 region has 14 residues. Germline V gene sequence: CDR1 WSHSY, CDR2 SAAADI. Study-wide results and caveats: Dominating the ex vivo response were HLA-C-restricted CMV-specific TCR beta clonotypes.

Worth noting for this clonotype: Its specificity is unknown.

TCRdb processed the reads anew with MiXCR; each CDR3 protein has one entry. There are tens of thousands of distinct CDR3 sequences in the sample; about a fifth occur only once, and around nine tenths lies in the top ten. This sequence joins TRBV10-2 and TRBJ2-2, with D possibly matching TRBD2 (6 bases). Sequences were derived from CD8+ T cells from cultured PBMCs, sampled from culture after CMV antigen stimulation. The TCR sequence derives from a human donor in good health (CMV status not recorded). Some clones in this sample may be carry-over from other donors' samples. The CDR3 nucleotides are TGCGCCAGCAGTGGCACGGGGGACGCCGGGGAGCTGTTTTTT. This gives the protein CASSGTGDAGELFF.